Below are 10 T cell receptor beta chains sequenced from a single sample in a study of blood T cell repertoires in COVID-19. Sequenced by immunoSEQ multiplex PCR; TCRdb stores in-frame clones only, minus some. This table has 110,000 to 150,000 clones, roughly 84% appearing once. Sequencing used peripheral blood. Every receptor here comes from a man aged 60 to 75 with active or convalescent COVID-19.

The chain joins TRBV4-3 to TRBJ1-6; D remains unclear. CDR1 is LGHNA and CDR2 is YSLEER in the germline V gene. V was cut by 3 bases and J by 5 bases, with 20 bases left in between. The CDR3 sequence is 18 residues long. CDR3 in amino acids: CASSQEYGRNKNNSPLHF. In DNA form, the CDR3 reads TGCGCCAGCAGCCAGGAATACGGGAGGAACAAAAATAATTCACCCCTCCACTTT.

The chain couples TRBV6-2 or TRBV6-3 to TRBJ1-1; D may be TRBD1 (6 bases). This CDR3 region has 13 residues. The V end lost 2 bases, the J end lost 7 bases, and 11 bases lay between the germline ends. Germline values: CDR1 MNHEY, CDR2 SVGEGT. CDR3 nucleotides: TGTGCCAGCAGTTACAGCGGGGGCGGTGAAGCTTTCTTT. Protein product: CASSYSGGGEAFF.

This clone was counted once. The chain recombines TRBV7-8 with TRBJ1-2; no clear D gene. The CDR3 covers 13 residues. The germline CDR1 and CDR2 sequences are SGHVS and FQNEAQ. V dropped 4 bases and J dropped 2 bases, with 8 bases sitting between them. Here the CDR3 DNA reads TGTGCCAGCAGCTCCACACGCAACTATGGCTACACCTTC. It is translated as CASSSTRNYGYTF.

This clone was picked up a small number of times. V usage is TRBV27 and J usage is TRBJ1-2, with 10 positions matching TRBD1. Germline loops: CDR1 MNHEY, CDR2 SMNVEV (reference sequence). The CDR3 extends over 16 amino acids. Unmatched junction bases numbered 8, after V lost 6 bases and J lost 1 base. The DNA for the CDR3 is TGTGCCAGCAGCCAATCGACAGGGGGCTTTAACTATGGCTACACCTTC. It translates to CASSQSTGGFNYGYTF.

CDR3 bases: TGTGCCAGCAGTTACACAGGAACAGGGGCCAACGTCCTGACTTTC. Its protein product is CASSYTGTGANVLTF. The V gene is TRBV6-5, the J gene TRBJ2-6; D is perhaps TRBD1 (5 bases). The V gene's germline CDR1 is MNHEY and CDR2 SVGAGI. The length of the CDR3 is 15 residues. V lost 2 bases and J lost 4, with 9 bases in between.

The chain is built from TRBV29-1 and TRBJ1-2; no definite D call. The germline V gene has CDR1 SQVTM and CDR2 ANQGSEA. CDR3 length: 13 amino acids. The V gene lost 6 bases and the J gene lost 2 bases, with 13 bases spanning the gap. The CDR3 coding sequence is TGCAGCGTCACCCCCGACGGGAACTATGGCTACACCTTC. Protein: CSVTPDGNYGYTF.

The V and J genes are TRBV27 and TRBJ2-3, with TRBD2 identical over 10 bases. Germline values: CDR1 MNHEY, CDR2 SMNVEV (reference sequence). V shed 7 bases, J shed 2 bases, and the junction held 12 bases outside the gene matches. This CDR3 region has 17 residues. CDR3 loop: CASTEQREGRSTDTQYF. CDR3 coding DNA: TGTGCCAGCACCGAACAGCGGGAGGGCCGTTCCACAGATACGCAGTATTTT.

This clone was observed a single time. The chain carries TRBV7-2 and TRBJ1-2; D ambiguous. Trimming left V 1 base short and J 8 bases short, with 17 bases between. This CDR3 spans 15 amino acids. Germline V gene sequence: CDR1 SGHTA, CDR2 FQGNSA. The CDR3 DNA sequence: TGTGCCAGCAGCTTAGATTCTGCCTCGTCGAGCGGCTACACCTTC. This gives the protein CASSLDSASSSGYTF.

The chain is built from TRBV29-1 and TRBJ1-3; 8 bases agree with TRBD1. Trimming removed 6 bases from V and 11 bases from J; junction bases left unmatched: 6. This CDR3 spans 11 amino acids. Germline CDR1 reads SQVTM; CDR2 reads ANQGSEA. The CDR3 reads CSVVQGGAIYF. DNA for the CDR3: TGCAGCGTCGTACAGGGGGGGGCCATATATTTT.

The chain is built from TRBV6-5 and TRBJ1-6, with 7 bases matching TRBD1. Germline-derived CDR1 and CDR2 are MNHEY and SVGAGI. The CDR3 has 16 residues. J was trimmed by 2 bases and V by 4 bases; bases with no gene match: 5. CDR3 sequence: CASSWRDRAYNSPLHF. The DNA for the CDR3 is TGTGCCAGCAGTTGGAGGGACAGAGCCTATAATTCACCCCTCCACTTT.